The subject of this entry is one TCR beta chain. Antigen unknown. CDR3 length: 13 residues. The V gene's germline CDR1 is SGHDT and CDR2 YYEEEE. Trimming took off 2 bases at V and 5 bases at J, with 10 bases between the two ends. The data originate from a study of T cell repertoires in cytomegalovirus infection. TCRdb reprocessed the reads via MiXCR and lists one record per CDR3 protein. The sample shows more than 95,000 distinct CDR3 sequences, about 32% of them seen only once. This specimen consisted of CD8+ T cells from cultured PBMCs, obtained from culture after CMV antigen stimulation. V and J are TRBV5-6 and TRBJ1-2, with a weak D call TRBD1 (5 bases). This sequence was found in a human donor in good health (CMV status not recorded). Some clones in this sample may be carry-over from other donors' samples. CDR3 in DNA: TGTGCCAGCAGCTTCGGAGGGGCATATGGCTACACCTTC. It is translated as CASSFGGAYGYTF.